This T cell receptor (beta chain) comes out of a study of blood T cell repertoires in COVID-19. Study in general: The samples span acute and convalescent COVID-19 from the United States, Italy and Spain. From T cells, B-cell-depleted T cells, or PBMCs came the material, which was cDNA or gDNA.

Source study methods: Reference gene primer amplification in the assay estimated nucleated cell counts. Profiling relied on immunoSEQ multiplex PCR, and the TCRdb table lists in-frame clones only, not all of them. V and J calls plus clone size are reproduced from that table; the DNA served to infer D and trimming. The repertoire holds around 200,000 clones, 70% to 85% seen once, with approximately 7% in the top ten. This receptor was taken from a human donor in a cohort sampled during active COVID-19. The sequencing sample was made of peripheral blood.

CDR3 DNA: TGTGCCAGCAACCACGGGGACAGCACTTCACCCCTCCACTTT. This encodes CASNHGDSTSPLHF. The rearrangement links TRBV3-1 (or the pseudogene TRBV3-2) to TRBJ1-6; 7 nucleotides line up with TRBD1. The germline V gene has CDR1 LGHDT and CDR2 YNNKEL (reference sequence). V lost 7 bases to trimming and J lost 9 bases; unmatched junction nucleotides: 9. The CDR3 is made up of 14 amino acids.